This paragraph covers one TCR beta chain sequence. The data were taken from a study of CD8 T cells in Susac syndrome. RNA amounts of 0.5 to 1 ug underwent reverse transcription with random hexamers. Using its own MiXCR run on the immunoSEQ multiplex PCR reads, TCRdb lists one record per CDR3 protein. The repertoire includes 140,000 or so distinct CDR3 sequences, 95% of them detected once, and approximately 0.11% sits in the top ten. The germline CDR1 and CDR2 sequences are MNHEY and SVGAGI. The V gene end was trimmed by 2 bases and the J gene end by 9 bases; junction bases not matched to a gene: 9. This CDR3 has 14 amino acids.

The chain joins TRBV6-5 to TRBJ2-5; TRBD1 aligns across 7 bases. This clonotype originated in a human donor with multiple sclerosis. The sample consisted of CD4+ T cells from PBMCs. CDR3 DNA sequence: TGTGCCAGCAGTTACCGGGACAGACCGTTGGCCCAGTACTTC. Its translation: CASSYRDRPLAQYF.